This TCR beta chain was sequenced during a study of metastatic and nonmetastatic thyroid tumors. The wider study: Across peripheral blood and tumor or nodule tissue samples taken from malignant and benign thyroid patients, the repertoires were compared with one another.

TCRdb called clones again from the PCR reads with MiXCR. The table records around 21,000 clones, over 20% of them present only once. Germline V gene data show CDR1 as MGHRA and CDR2 as YSYEKL. The CDR3 is 15 residues long, counting both termini. Thyroid surgery took place with no prior treatment in any patient. Study-wide points: The study reportedly found significantly higher TCR beta diversity in malignant thyroid tumors than benign nodules, in blood and tumor.

Comments on this clone: Antigen specificity is unknown. The CDR3 does not close with the conserved phenylalanine or tryptophan, likely indicating a read error. The DNA is left out, because the CDR3 cannot be placed on it with certainty; the CDR3 is given as TCRdb lists it.

This sequence originates from a male donor with papillary thyroid cancer or a benign thyroid nodule (not recorded which). Some clones in this sample may be carry-over from other donors' samples. Sequenced: tumor tissue. The chain is built from TRBV4-1 and TRBJ2-5; the DNA was not used to check the table's D call, TRBD1. The chain's CDR3 is CARQLAGGRGQEAWL.